This is a list of T cell receptor beta chains from one sample in a study of breast tumors, draining lymph nodes, adjacent tissues. TCRdb reprocessed the multiplex PCR reads via MiXCR and lists one record per CDR3 protein. The data hold approximately 210,000 distinct CDR3 sequences, with approximately 29% observed a single time. Sequencing was performed on axillary lymph node tissue. The receptors were sampled from a female donor with breast cancer. Some clones in this sample may be carry-over from other donors' samples. Both conserved end residues are part of each CDR3. A D gene is named only where the DNA matches it firmly. Where a row states a size, it is once, few, many or the class of an expanded clone; other rows omit it.

V	size	J	D	CDR3	DNA
TRBV29-1	NA	TRBJ2-7	NA	CSVEAPGDYEQYF	TGCAGCGTTGAGGCGCCAGGAGACTACGAGCAGTACTTC
TRBV5-4	NA	TRBJ2-1	TRBD2	CASSKTSGRDEQFF	TGTGCCAGCAGCAAGACTAGCGGGAGAGATGAGCAGTTCTTC
TRBV20-1	many	TRBJ2-5	NA	CSARRPQETQYF	TGCAGTGCTAGACGCCCCCAAGAGACCCAGTACTTC
TRBV20-1	NA	TRBJ1-5	NA	CSATGGNQPQHF	TGCAGTGCTACAGGGGGCAATCAGCCCCAGCATTTT
TRBV20-1	many	TRBJ2-2	NA	CSVAGNTGELFF	TGCAGTGTGGCGGGGAACACCGGGGAGCTGTTTTTT
TRBV20-1	NA	TRBJ2-5	TRBD1	CSAATVSTGAFQETQYF	TGCAGTGCCGCGACGGTATCGACAGGGGCCTTCCAAGAGACCCAGTACTTC
TRBV2	NA	TRBJ2-4	TRBD1	CASSTTGGPKNIQYF	TGTGCCAGCAGTACCACAGGGGGTCCCAAAAACATTCAGTACTTC
TRBV6-2/TRBV6-3	many	TRBJ2-7	TRBD1	CASMATGGSYEQYF	TGTGCCAGCATGGCTACAGGGGGAAGCTACGAGCAGTACTTC
TRBV29-1	NA	TRBJ1-1	NA	CSGVEQGRTEAFF	TGCAGCGGGGTTGAACAGGGAAGAACTGAAGCTTTCTTT
TRBV20-1	few	TRBJ2-4	NA	CSADYGGVVAKNIQYF	TGCAGTGCTGATTATGGTGGGGTGGTAGCCAAAAACATTCAGTACTTC
TRBV3-1	many	TRBJ2-7	TRBD2	CASSDVLAGANEQYF	TGTGCCAGCAGCGATGTACTAGCGGGAGCTAACGAGCAGTACTTC
TRBV20-1	many	TRBJ2-7	NA	CSASPGRAWEQYF	TGCAGTGCTAGCCCCGGACGGGCGTGGGAGCAGTACTTC
TRBV29-1	many	TRBJ1-3	NA	CSVLVTGNTIYF	TGCAGCGTTCTAGTTACTGGAAACACCATATATTTT
TRBV19	many	TRBJ2-1	TRBD2	CASSSPGTSLNNEQFF	TGTGCCAGTAGTTCTCCCGGGACTAGTCTGAACAATGAGCAGTTCTTC
TRBV18	few	TRBJ2-2	TRBD2	CASSSLAGAYTGELFF	TGTGCCAGCTCATCCTTAGCGGGAGCATACACCGGGGAGCTGTTTTTT
TRBV5-1	many	TRBJ2-2	NA	CASSLDAVGEPGELFF	TGCGCCAGCAGCTTGGATGCGGTCGGGGAACCCGGGGAGCTGTTTTTT
TRBV5-5	many	TRBJ2-1	TRBD2	CASSFGGRQSYNEQFF	TGTGCCAGCAGCTTTGGCGGGAGGCAATCCTACAATGAGCAGTTCTTC
TRBV6-2/TRBV6-3	NA	TRBJ2-5	NA	CASSHLDGPTAQYF	TGTGCCAGCAGCCACTTGGACGGACCAACGGCCCAGTACTTC
TRBV6-5	many	TRBJ2-7	TRBD1	CASSPWSGTGLYEQYF	TGTGCCAGCAGCCCTTGGTCCGGGACAGGGTTGTACGAGCAGTACTTC
TRBV3-1	few	TRBJ2-2	TRBD2	CASSLIIAGRTGELFF	TGTGCCAGCAGCCTTATTATAGCGGGACGGACCGGGGAGCTGTTTTTT
TRBV12-3/TRBV12-4	many	TRBJ2-5	NA	CASKKPDQETQYF	TGTGCCAGCAAAAAACCGGATCAAGAGACCCAGTACTTC
TRBV7-2	many	TRBJ2-1	NA	CASSLGGGLTNEQFF	TGTGCCAGCAGCCTAGGGGGGGGGCTTACAAATGAGCAGTTCTTC
TRBV6-4	many	TRBJ2-3	NA	CASRLVLGGYTDTQYF	TGTGCCAGCAGATTAGTACTAGGAGGATACACAGATACGCAGTATTTT
TRBV19	many	TRBJ1-4	NA	CASSIRQKAEKLFF	TGTGCCAGTAGTATTAGGCAGAAAGCCGAAAAACTGTTTTTT
TRBV30	many	TRBJ2-7	TRBD2	CAWSSLAGDLEQYF	TGTGCCTGGAGTAGCCTAGCGGGAGACCTCGAGCAGTACTTC
TRBV7-6	once	TRBJ2-6	NA	CASSLAAGMTF	TGTGCCAGCAGCTTAGCCGCAGGCATGACTTTC
TRBV19	NA	TRBJ1-6	TRBD1	CASSGTGGYNSPLHF	TGTGCCAGTAGTGGAACAGGGGGCTATAATTCACCCCTCCACTTT
TRBV4-1	many	TRBJ1-5	NA	CASSQDYHQPQHF	TGCGCCAGCAGCCAAGACTATCATCAGCCCCAGCATTTT
TRBV20-1	few	TRBJ1-1	TRBD1	CSAKGQVRAEAFF	TGCAGTGCTAAGGGACAGGTTCGCGCTGAAGCTTTCTTT
TRBV19	many	TRBJ2-1	NA	CASSGDNNNEQFF	TGTGCCAGCTCAGGAGACAATAACAATGAGCAGTTCTTC